The rows below give T cell receptor beta chains drawn from one sample of a study of blood T cell repertoires in COVID-19. Sequencing used immunoSEQ multiplex PCR; TCRdb keeps in-frame clones, though not all of them. The data contain 50,000 or so clones, more than 75% of them seen just once; the ten biggest clones take up approximately 7.1%. Sequencing was done on a sample of peripheral blood. The receptors were sampled from a man aged 45 to 65 with active COVID-19. Both conserved end residues are part of each CDR3. The listing skips clone size in some rows; elsewhere it reads once, few, many or a size class.

>TRBJ2-2|once|TRBV24-1
CATSDREGELFF
>TRBJ2-2|NA|TRBV15
CATSSLQATGELFF
>TRBJ2-1|few|TRBV24-1
CATSDSGGPQFF
>TRBJ1-5|NA|TRBV5-8
CASSLQAPNQPQHF
>TRBJ2-1|NA|TRBV11-2
CASSLGRGAYNEQFF
>TRBJ1-2|NA|TRBV6-5
CASSTRQGPAGYTF
>TRBJ1-5|NA|TRBV18
CASSLQGANNQPQHF
>TRBJ2-1|NA|TRBV5-1
CASSLAPGTGAYNEQFF
>TRBJ2-4|NA|TRBV7-9
CASSLGYGVADIQYF
>TRBJ2-7|NA|TRBV19
CASKGVTYEQYF
>TRBJ2-2|NA|TRBV7-2
CASSLLAGAITGELFF
>TRBJ1-1|NA|TRBV18
CASSTILGQGGDAPAGAFF
>TRBJ2-3|NA|TRBV15
CATSRDTTTGVADTQYF
>TRBJ1-2|NA|TRBV6-5
CASSFGAINYGYTF
>TRBJ1-6|NA|TRBV6-4
CASSAGGVSSPLHF
>TRBJ2-5|NA|TRBV4-1
CASSQRDRGETQYF
>TRBJ2-7|NA|TRBV6-5
CASSFLAAGSYEQYF
>TRBJ1-1|NA|TRBV19
CATRQGRNTEAFF
>TRBJ1-2|NA|TRBV18
CASSPGQDNYGYTF
>TRBJ2-3|NA|TRBV6-5
CASSTGQGVNTQYF
>TRBJ2-1|NA|TRBV7-9
CASSALRREAYNEQFF
>TRBJ2-7|NA|TRBV27
CASSLRSGGGAEQYF
>TRBJ1-2|NA|TRBV11-2
CASSSEGQSYYGYTF
>TRBJ2-7|NA|TRBV13
CASSLRFSKRTMLYEQYF
>TRBJ1-3|NA|TRBV5-8
CASSFDFSGNTIYF
>TRBJ1-1|NA|TRBV7-9
CASSSPRGGRDTEAFF
>TRBJ1-3|NA|TRBV6-5
CASRSHSFSIYF
>TRBJ2-7|NA|TRBV27
CASSFSGGYEQYF